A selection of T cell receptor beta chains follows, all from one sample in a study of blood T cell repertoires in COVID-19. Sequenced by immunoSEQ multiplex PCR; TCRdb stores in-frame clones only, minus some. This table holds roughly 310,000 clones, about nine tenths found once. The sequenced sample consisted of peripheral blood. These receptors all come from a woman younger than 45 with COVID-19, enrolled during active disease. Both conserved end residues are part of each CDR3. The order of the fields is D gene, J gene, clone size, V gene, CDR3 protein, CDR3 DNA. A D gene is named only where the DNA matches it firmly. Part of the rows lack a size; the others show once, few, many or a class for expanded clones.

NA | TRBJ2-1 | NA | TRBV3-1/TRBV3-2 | CASSRDSTVREQFF | TGTGCCAGCAGTCGCGATTCGACTGTGAGAGAGCAGTTCTTC
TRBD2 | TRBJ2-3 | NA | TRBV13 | CASSPRGSGRVDTQYF | TGTGCCAGCAGCCCCCGGGGTAGCGGGAGGGTAGATACGCAGTATTTT
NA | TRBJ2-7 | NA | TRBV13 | CASSPAGARSYEQYF | TGTGCCAGCAGCCCTGCTGGGGCCCGCTCCTACGAGCAGTACTTC
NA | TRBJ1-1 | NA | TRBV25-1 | CASSVTGNTEAFF | TGTGCCAGCAGTGTAACAGGGAACACTGAAGCTTTCTTT
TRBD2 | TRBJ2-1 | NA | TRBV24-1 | CATSEPGTSGSHEQFF | TGTGCCACCAGTGAGCCCGGGACTAGCGGGAGCCATGAGCAGTTCTTC
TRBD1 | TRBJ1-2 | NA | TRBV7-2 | CASSLRDRAGGYTF | TGTGCCAGCAGCTTGCGGGACAGGGCGGGCGGCTACACCTTC
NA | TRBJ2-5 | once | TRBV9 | CASSVDLTQETQYF | TGTGCCAGCAGCGTAGATTTGACTCAAGAGACCCAGTACTTC
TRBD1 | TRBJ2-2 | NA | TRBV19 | CASSIPTGGTTGELFF | TGTGCCAGTAGTATCCCGACAGGGGGGACCACCGGGGAGCTGTTTTTT
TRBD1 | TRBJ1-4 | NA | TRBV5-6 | CASRRQGLDEKLFF | TGTGCCAGCAGAAGACAGGGATTGGATGAAAAACTGTTTTTT
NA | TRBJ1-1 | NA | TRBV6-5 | CASSYSFPLNTEAFF | TGTGCCAGCAGTTACTCGTTCCCTTTGAACACTGAAGCTTTCTTT
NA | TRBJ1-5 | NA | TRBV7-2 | CASSAQGDQPQHF | TGTGCCAGCAGCGCACAAGGGGATCAGCCCCAGCATTTT
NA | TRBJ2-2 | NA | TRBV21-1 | CASSSPGQGAGELFF | TGTGCCAGCAGCTCTCCGGGACAGGGGGCCGGGGAGCTGTTTTTT
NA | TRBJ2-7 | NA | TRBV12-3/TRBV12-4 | CASSLMGGYEQYF | TGTGCCAGCAGCCTCATGGGGGGATACGAGCAGTACTTC
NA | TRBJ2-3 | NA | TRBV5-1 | CASSLVLASADTQYF | TGCGCCAGCAGCTTGGTTCTAGCCAGCGCAGATACGCAGTATTTT
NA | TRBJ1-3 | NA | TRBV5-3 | CARSPDRSSGNTIYF | TGTGCCAGAAGCCCAGACAGGAGCTCTGGAAACACCATATATTTT
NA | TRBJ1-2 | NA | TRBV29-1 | CSVKVQGTHYGYTF | TGCAGCGTTAAAGTGCAGGGAACTCACTATGGCTACACCTTC
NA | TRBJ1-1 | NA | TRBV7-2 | CASSLVGSSNTEAFF | TGTGCCAGCAGCTTAGTCGGTTCGTCGAACACTGAAGCTTTCTTT
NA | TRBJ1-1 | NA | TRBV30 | CAWSVGGAWTEAFF | TGTGCCTGGAGTGTAGGGGGGGCGTGGACTGAAGCTTTCTTT
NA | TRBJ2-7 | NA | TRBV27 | CASSSSGTNGEQYF | TGTGCCAGCAGTTCCTCCGGGACAAACGGCGAGCAGTACTTC
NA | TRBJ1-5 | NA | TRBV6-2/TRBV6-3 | CASSRGVQPQHF | TGTGCCAGCAGTAGGGGTGTTCAGCCCCAGCATTTT
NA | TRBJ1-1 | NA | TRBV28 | CAITESRKYTEAFF | TGTGCCATCACGGAGAGCCGGAAGTACACTGAAGCTTTCTTT
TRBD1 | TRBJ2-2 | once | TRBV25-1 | CASRAGTDTGELFF | TGTGCCAGCAGAGCCGGGACAGACACCGGGGAGCTGTTTTTT
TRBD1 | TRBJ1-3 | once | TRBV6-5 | CASSFRTGSPGNTIYF | TGTGCCAGCAGTTTTCGGACAGGCAGCCCTGGAAACACCATATATTTT
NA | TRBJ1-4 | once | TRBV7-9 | CASSKSGATNEKLFF | TGTGCCAGCAGCAAGTCAGGTGCAACTAATGAAAAACTGTTTTTT
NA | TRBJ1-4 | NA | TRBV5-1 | CASSWTSATNEKLFF | TGCGCCAGCAGCTGGACTTCTGCAACTAATGAAAAACTGTTTTTT
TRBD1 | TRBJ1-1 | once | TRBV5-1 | CASSLYRGGTEAFF | TGCGCCAGCAGCTTGTACAGGGGGGGCACTGAAGCTTTCTTT
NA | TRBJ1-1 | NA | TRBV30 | CAWSRGRSGNTEAFF | TGTGCCTGGAGTAGAGGCCGCTCTGGGAACACTGAAGCTTTCTTT
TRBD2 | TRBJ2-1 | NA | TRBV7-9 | CASSKKLAGAAYNEQFF | TGTGCCAGCAGCAAAAAGCTAGCGGGAGCTGCGTACAATGAGCAGTTCTTC
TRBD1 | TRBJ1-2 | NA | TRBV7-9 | CASSFQRPTGDYGYTF | TGTGCCAGCAGCTTTCAACGACCGACAGGGGACTATGGCTACACCTTC
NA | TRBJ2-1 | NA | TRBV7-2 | CASSSRRDTRSLNEQFF | TGTGCCAGCAGCAGCCGACGGGACACTAGAAGTCTGAATGAGCAGTTCTTC
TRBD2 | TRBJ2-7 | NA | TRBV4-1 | CASSQSGGSSYEQYF | TGCGCCAGCAGCCAATCTGGCGGGAGCTCCTACGAGCAGTACTTC
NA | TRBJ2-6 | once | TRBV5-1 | CASSRAGSGANVLTF | TGCGCCAGCAGCCGGGCGGGCTCTGGGGCCAACGTCCTGACTTTC
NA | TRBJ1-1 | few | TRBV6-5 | CASSRTRGGDTEAFF | TGTGCCAGCAGCCGTACCAGGGGAGGGGACACTGAAGCTTTCTTT
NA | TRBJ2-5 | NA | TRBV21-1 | CASSTPKGREVGETQYF | TGTGCCAGCAGCACCCCAAAAGGGAGGGAGGTTGGAGAGACCCAGTACTTC
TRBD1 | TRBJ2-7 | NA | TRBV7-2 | CASSYDRGRYEQYF | TGTGCCAGCAGCTACGACAGGGGGAGATACGAGCAGTACTTC
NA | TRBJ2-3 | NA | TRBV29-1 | CSVEDRRGLTDTQYF | TGCAGCGTTGAAGATCGGAGGGGTCTCACAGATACGCAGTATTTT
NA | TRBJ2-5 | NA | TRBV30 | CAWSTGTPHGETQYF | TGTGCCTGGAGCACCGGGACTCCCCACGGGGAGACCCAGTACTTC
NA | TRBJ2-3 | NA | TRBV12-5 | CASGLGEVTQYF | TGTGCTAGTGGCCTCGGGGAGGTAACGCAGTATTTT
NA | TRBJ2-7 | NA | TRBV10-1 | CASSGGVLEQYF | TGCGCCAGCAGTGGAGGCGTTTTGGAGCAGTACTTC
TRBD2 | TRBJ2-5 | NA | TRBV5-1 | CASSIAGRQETQYF | TGCGCCAGCAGCATAGCGGGTAGACAAGAGACCCAGTACTTC
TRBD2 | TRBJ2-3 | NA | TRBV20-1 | CSASRLAGVADTQYF | TGCAGTGCTAGTCGGCTAGCGGGAGTGGCAGATACGCAGTATTTT
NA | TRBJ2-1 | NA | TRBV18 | CASSPGKGTGSYNEQFF | TGTGCCAGCTCACCCGGGAAGGGCACGGGGTCCTACAATGAGCAGTTCTTC
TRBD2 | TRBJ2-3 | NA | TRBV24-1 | CATSDFRTSGRALPGTDTQYF | TGTGCCACCAGTGATTTTAGGACTAGCGGGAGGGCCCTTCCTGGCACAGATACGCAGTATTTT
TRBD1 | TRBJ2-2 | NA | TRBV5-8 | CASSSIRDRVTGELFF | TGTGCCAGCAGCTCTATCCGGGACAGGGTAACCGGGGAGCTGTTTTTT
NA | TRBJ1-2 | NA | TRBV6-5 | CASTQQGRSYTF | TGTGCCAGCACCCAACAGGGTAGGAGCTACACCTTC